This TCR beta chain was captured in a study of cytomegalovirus exposure and HLA in healthy donors. Concerning this clone itself: Its cognate antigen is unknown.

Study results and caveats: Investigators reported approximately 170 TCR beta chains as tied to cytomegalovirus. The classifier reportedly diagnosed cytomegalovirus status with high specificity and sensitivity.

Some clones are missing from TCRdb's copy, which holds only in-frame ones; the method was immunoSEQ multiplex PCR. The sample lists roughly 240,000 clones; around nine tenths were seen once. The specimen was PBMCs. This TCR was recovered from a man younger than 30 in good health and CMV-seronegative.

CDR3 amino acids: CASSFGTFPYEQYF. CDR3 sequence (DNA): TGCGCCAGCAGTTTTGGGACATTTCCCTACGAGCAGTACTTC. The chain couples TRBV10-1 to TRBJ2-7, with D maybe TRBD1 (6 bases). CDR3 length equals 14 residues. Per germline, CDR1 WNHNN and CDR2 SYGVQD (reference sequence). Trimming shortened V by 5 bases and J by 2 bases, and 13 bases separated the two germline ends.